Presented here are 9 T cell receptor beta chains from one specimen sequenced in a study of blood T cells in healthy people across ages. With a J-beta primer mix and a sample-barcoded 5' primer, a second PCR ran about 6 to 11 cycles. One entry per CDR3 protein results from TCRdb running MiXCR on the 5' RACE reads. The sample lists about a million distinct CDR3 sequences; roughly 51% were seen once. Sequenced material: blood. Receptors were obtained from a woman aged 55-70 years in good health.

This sequence joins TRBV10-3 and TRBJ2-1, with 10 bases identical to TRBD2. Trimming removed 3 bases from V and 1 base from J; junction bases left unmatched: 9. CDR1 is ENHRY and CDR2 is SYGVKD in the germline V gene. This CDR3 is 18 amino acids long. The DNA of the CDR3 is TGTGCCATCAGTGACCCCGGACTAGCGGAGATGTCCTACAATGAGCAGTTCTTC. It specifies CAISDPGLAEMSYNEQFF.

The V and J genes are TRBV4-1 and TRBJ2-7; D may be TRBD2 (6 bases). This CDR3 has 14 amino acids. Germline CDR1 and CDR2: MGHRA and YSYEKL. Trimming cost V 1 base and J 5 bases, with 12 bases left between them. CDR3 bases: TGCGCCAGCAGCCAAGTTACGGGGGTGAACGAGCAGTACTTC. This sequence encodes CASSQVTGVNEQYF.

This CDR3 reads CASSEAFMNTEAFF. CDR3 in DNA: TGTGCCAGCAGTGAAGCGTTCATGAACACTGAAGCTTTCTTT. The J gene is TRBJ1-1, the V gene TRBV2; D uncertain. The germline gives CDR1 SNHLY, CDR2 FYNNEI. V lost 0 bases, J lost 0 bases, and 5 bases lay in between. This CDR3 region has 14 residues.

The rearrangement links TRBV6-6 to TRBJ2-7, with 9 positions matching TRBD2. With 5 bases clipped from V and 0 bases from J, the junction kept 8 bases outside the gene matches. The germline CDR1 and CDR2 sequences are MNHNY and SVGAGI (reference sequence). The CDR3 length is 16 residues. The CDR3 is CASSAPNSGSSYEQYF. In nucleotides, the CDR3 is TGTGCCAGCAGTGCCCCGAATAGCGGGAGCTCCTACGAGCAGTACTTC.

In this sample, this clonotype turned up a few times. CDR3 bases: TGCGCCAGCAGCTTGGGGTCCGCGGGACTTGTTGATACGCAGTATTTT. Its translation: CASSLGSAGLVDTQYF. This chain connects TRBV5-1 to TRBJ2-3; possible D gene TRBD2, 6 bases. The CDR3 consists of 16 residues. CDR1 SGHRS and CDR2 YFSETQ come from the germline V gene. The ends were cut back, 0 bases at V and 6 bases at J, with 17 bases in the middle.

The chain links TRBV18 to TRBJ2-1, with 10 bases fitting TRBD1. The CDR3 loop spans 18 amino acids. The germline gives CDR1 KGHSH, CDR2 LQKENI. With V trimmed by 4 bases and J by 7 bases, 16 bases remained unmatched. CDR3 amino acids: CASSQNRPGTGAGNEQFF. CDR3 DNA: TGTGCCAGCTCACAAAACCGACCCGGGACAGGGGCGGGGAATGAGCAGTTCTTC.

This rearrangement joins TRBV7-2 to TRBJ2-7; weak D call: TRBD2 (6 bases). CDR3 size: 14 residues. CDR1 and CDR2 from the germline V gene are SGHTA and FQGNSA. V dropped 5 bases and J dropped 2 bases, with 13 bases sitting between them. Here the CDR3 reads CASSRSGKPYEQYF. CDR3 nucleotides: TGTGCCAGCAGCCGTAGCGGCAAGCCCTACGAGCAGTACTTC.

There are a few counts of this clonotype. This chain links TRBV7-2 with TRBJ1-1; no firm D call. Per germline, CDR1 SGHTA and CDR2 FQGNSA. The length of the CDR3 is 16 residues. The V end was cut by 0 bases, the J end by 4 bases, with 15 bases between. Here the CDR3 DNA reads TGTGCCAGCAGCTTAGCGGCCCCCCCATTGGGCACTGAAGCTTTCTTT. This gives the protein CASSLAAPPLGTEAFF.

This clonotype has more than one count but fewer than ten. This rearrangement joins TRBV3-1 to TRBJ2-5; TRBD2 agrees at 7 bases. Per the germline V gene, CDR1 is LGHDT and CDR2 is YNNKEL (reference sequence). This CDR3 contains 12 residues. The J segment lost 6 bases and the V segment lost 10 bases, leaving 8 bases of the junction unmatched. The CDR3: CATRAGSQTQYF. The CDR3, as DNA: TGTGCCACCCGAGCGGGGAGCCAGACCCAGTACTTC.